A selection of T cell receptor beta chains follows, all from one sample in a study of blood T cell repertoires in COVID-19. Generated by immunoSEQ multiplex PCR, the TCRdb table keeps only in-frame clones and is missing some. The table has some 150,000 clones, roughly 90% seen once; the top ten hold roughly 1.6%. The sample consisted of peripheral blood. Receptors originate from a woman in her fifties or sixties with acute or convalescent COVID-19. CDR3s include the opening cysteine and the closing phenylalanine or tryptophan. Fields, in order: J gene, clone size, CDR3 length, V gene, D gene, CDR3 DNA, CDR3 protein. A D gene is named only where the DNA matches it firmly. Clone size, where shown, is once, few, many, or a class for clones that have expanded.

J gene: TRBJ2-7
clone size: once
CDR3 length: 12
V gene: TRBV7-9
D gene: -
CDR3 DNA: TGTGCCAGCAGTTTTATCTCCTACGAGCAGTACTTC
CDR3 protein: CASSFISYEQYF

J gene: TRBJ2-1
clone size: -
CDR3 length: 16
V gene: TRBV18
D gene: TRBD2
CDR3 DNA: TGTGCCAGCTCACCCGGGGGGGCCGTTTATAGCAATGAGCAGTTCTTC
CDR3 protein: CASSPGGAVYSNEQFF

J gene: TRBJ2-3
clone size: -
CDR3 length: 17
V gene: TRBV9
D gene: TRBD2
CDR3 DNA: TGTGCCAGCAGCGACCCCTTTAGCGGGGGGGCTACAGATACGCAGTATTTT
CDR3 protein: CASSDPFSGGATDTQYF

J gene: TRBJ1-2
clone size: few
CDR3 length: 13
V gene: TRBV5-1
D gene: TRBD1
CDR3 DNA: TGCGCCAGCAGCCTCGGGACAGATTATGGCTACACCTTC
CDR3 protein: CASSLGTDYGYTF

J gene: TRBJ2-2
clone size: once
CDR3 length: 16
V gene: TRBV7-2
D gene: -
CDR3 DNA: TGTGCCAGCAGCTCAGGTCCAGGAGGGGACACCGGGGAGCTGTTTTTT
CDR3 protein: CASSSGPGGDTGELFF

J gene: TRBJ1-6
clone size: once
CDR3 length: 14
V gene: TRBV3-1/TRBV3-2
D gene: -
CDR3 DNA: TGTGCCAGCAGCTTTCGACAGTATAATTCACCCCTCCACTTT
CDR3 protein: CASSFRQYNSPLHF

J gene: TRBJ1-1
clone size: -
CDR3 length: 14
V gene: TRBV27
D gene: -
CDR3 DNA: TGTGCCAGCAGTCACGCAGGGTTGAACACTGAAGCTTTCTTT
CDR3 protein: CASSHAGLNTEAFF

J gene: TRBJ1-5
clone size: -
CDR3 length: 14
V gene: TRBV6-6
D gene: -
CDR3 DNA: TGTGCCAGCAGTTACGCACAGGGAAATCAGCCCCAGCATTTT
CDR3 protein: CASSYAQGNQPQHF

J gene: TRBJ2-2
clone size: -
CDR3 length: 17
V gene: TRBV18
D gene: -
CDR3 DNA: TGTGCCAGCTCAGCAACCCCCCGGAGGGGGCGCGACGGGGAGCTGTTTTTT
CDR3 protein: CASSATPRRGRDGELFF

J gene: TRBJ2-3
clone size: -
CDR3 length: 12
V gene: TRBV29-1
D gene: -
CDR3 DNA: TGCAGCTTTTCGACAGGCACAGATACGCAGTATTTT
CDR3 protein: CSFSTGTDTQYF

J gene: TRBJ1-1
clone size: -
CDR3 length: 13
V gene: TRBV24-1
D gene: -
CDR3 DNA: TGTGCCACCAGTGATTTTGGCGGAACTGAAGCTTTCTTT
CDR3 protein: CATSDFGGTEAFF

J gene: TRBJ2-2
clone size: -
CDR3 length: 14
V gene: TRBV5-1
D gene: TRBD1
CDR3 DNA: TGCGCCAGCAGCTATGACAGGGCGACCGGGGAGCTGTTTTTT
CDR3 protein: CASSYDRATGELFF

J gene: TRBJ2-3
clone size: -
CDR3 length: 16
V gene: TRBV6-6
D gene: -
CDR3 DNA: TGTGCCAGCAGTTCATCTACAGGTTATCGCGCAGATACGCAGTATTTT
CDR3 protein: CASSSSTGYRADTQYF

J gene: TRBJ2-5
clone size: once
CDR3 length: 15
V gene: TRBV10-3
D gene: TRBD1
CDR3 DNA: TGTGCCGCTCAGGACAGGAACCTCGACCAAGAGACCCAGTACTTC
CDR3 protein: CAAQDRNLDQETQYF

J gene: TRBJ2-5
clone size: once
CDR3 length: 14
V gene: TRBV7-2
D gene: TRBD2
CDR3 DNA: TGTGCCAGCAGCCCGGGGGGGCAGAGAGAGACCCAGTACTTC
CDR3 protein: CASSPGGQRETQYF

J gene: TRBJ1-3
clone size: -
CDR3 length: 17
V gene: TRBV3-1/TRBV3-2
D gene: -
CDR3 DNA: TGTGCCAGCAGCCAAGATCCCCGGGATAGGTCTGGAAACACCATATATTTT
CDR3 protein: CASSQDPRDRSGNTIYF

J gene: TRBJ2-3
clone size: -
CDR3 length: 15
V gene: TRBV11-3
D gene: TRBD1
CDR3 DNA: TGTGCCAGCAGCTTGGGCAGGGGGTTCACAGATACGCAGTATTTT
CDR3 protein: CASSLGRGFTDTQYF

J gene: TRBJ2-2
clone size: -
CDR3 length: 18
V gene: TRBV4-1
D gene: TRBD2
CDR3 DNA: TGCGCCAGCAGCCAAGATCCAACCGGGACTAGAGATACCGGGGAGCTGTTTTTT
CDR3 protein: CASSQDPTGTRDTGELFF

J gene: TRBJ2-5
clone size: -
CDR3 length: 14
V gene: TRBV11-3
D gene: TRBD1
CDR3 DNA: TGTGCCAGCAGCCCCCAGGGGGCCGGAGAGACCCAGTACTTC
CDR3 protein: CASSPQGAGETQYF

J gene: TRBJ1-3
clone size: -
CDR3 length: 15
V gene: TRBV7-9
D gene: -
CDR3 DNA: TGTGCCAGCAGCTTAGGGGCCAGCGCCGAGGGCACCATATATTTT
CDR3 protein: CASSLGASAEGTIYF

J gene: TRBJ1-4
clone size: -
CDR3 length: 14
V gene: TRBV5-1
D gene: -
CDR3 DNA: TGCGCCAGCCCTATGGGGGGGGCGAGTGAAAAACTGTTTTTT
CDR3 protein: CASPMGGASEKLFF

J gene: TRBJ1-5
clone size: -
CDR3 length: 13
V gene: TRBV7-8
D gene: -
CDR3 DNA: TGTGCCAGCAGCTGGGACTTCAATCAGCCCCAGCATTTT
CDR3 protein: CASSWDFNQPQHF

J gene: TRBJ1-4
clone size: -
CDR3 length: 11
V gene: TRBV12-3/TRBV12-4
D gene: -
CDR3 DNA: TGTGCCAGCAGTTTAGGCGGGGGGCTGTTTTTT
CDR3 protein: CASSLGGGLFF

J gene: TRBJ2-7
clone size: -
CDR3 length: 14
V gene: TRBV14
D gene: -
CDR3 DNA: TGTGCCAGCAGCCAAGTTCCGGGAAGGTACGAGCAGTACTTC
CDR3 protein: CASSQVPGRYEQYF

J gene: TRBJ1-6
clone size: few
CDR3 length: 15
V gene: TRBV10-2
D gene: TRBD1
CDR3 DNA: TGCGCCAGCAGTGGCGAGACAGGGACGGGTTCACCCCTCCACTTT
CDR3 protein: CASSGETGTGSPLHF

J gene: TRBJ2-7
clone size: -
CDR3 length: 14
V gene: TRBV5-1
D gene: -
CDR3 DNA: TGCGCCAGCAGTCCGGGACATCCTTCCTACGAGCAGTACTTC
CDR3 protein: CASSPGHPSYEQYF

J gene: TRBJ2-3
clone size: -
CDR3 length: 13
V gene: TRBV10-3
D gene: -
CDR3 DNA: TGTGCCATCAGTGAGTCTCTGGAGGGTACGCAGTATTTT
CDR3 protein: CAISESLEGTQYF

J gene: TRBJ2-3
clone size: -
CDR3 length: 12
V gene: TRBV7-9
D gene: -
CDR3 DNA: TGTGCCAGCAGCCCCTCGGTCCCTACGCAGTATTTT
CDR3 protein: CASSPSVPTQYF

J gene: TRBJ1-4
clone size: -
CDR3 length: 14
V gene: TRBV5-4
D gene: TRBD1
CDR3 DNA: TGTGCCAGCAGCCGGGGACAGCCTGATGAAAAACTGTTTTTT
CDR3 protein: CASSRGQPDEKLFF

J gene: TRBJ1-1
clone size: -
CDR3 length: 13
V gene: TRBV2
D gene: -
CDR3 DNA: TGTGCCAGCAACTCAGGGGTATACACTGAAGCTTTCTTT
CDR3 protein: CASNSGVYTEAFF

J gene: TRBJ2-7
clone size: -
CDR3 length: 15
V gene: TRBV5-1
D gene: TRBD2
CDR3 DNA: TGCGCCAGCAGCTGGGGAGGGTCCCAGGGTAACGAGCAGTACTTC
CDR3 protein: CASSWGGSQGNEQYF

J gene: TRBJ1-6
clone size: -
CDR3 length: 15
V gene: TRBV7-2
D gene: -
CDR3 DNA: TGTGCCAGCAGCCGCCGGGACACGAAGAGTTCACCCCTCCACTTT
CDR3 protein: CASSRRDTKSSPLHF

J gene: TRBJ2-3
clone size: -
CDR3 length: 14
V gene: TRBV11-3
D gene: -
CDR3 DNA: TGTGCCAGCAGCCCCCCTCTTAGCACAGATACGCAGTATTTT
CDR3 protein: CASSPPLSTDTQYF

J gene: TRBJ1-2
clone size: medium-sized
CDR3 length: 9
V gene: TRBV19
D gene: -
CDR3 DNA: TGTGCCGTGGGGCCTGGCTACACCTTC
CDR3 protein: CAVGPGYTF

J gene: TRBJ1-1
clone size: -
CDR3 length: 15
V gene: TRBV11-3
D gene: TRBD1
CDR3 DNA: TGTGCCAGCAGCTTGGGGACAGTCATGAACACTGAAGCTTTCTTT
CDR3 protein: CASSLGTVMNTEAFF

J gene: TRBJ2-7
clone size: -
CDR3 length: 10
V gene: TRBV25-1
D gene: -
CDR3 DNA: TGTGCCAGCAGTGACGACGAGCAGTACTTC
CDR3 protein: CASSDDEQYF

J gene: TRBJ1-5
clone size: -
CDR3 length: 14
V gene: TRBV6-6
D gene: TRBD1
CDR3 DNA: TGTGCCACCCAGACAGGGGATAGCAATCAGCCCCAGCATTTT
CDR3 protein: CATQTGDSNQPQHF

J gene: TRBJ1-1
clone size: -
CDR3 length: 14
V gene: TRBV4-2
D gene: TRBD1
CDR3 DNA: TGTGCCAGCAGATTTATCCCAGGGGGCACTGAAGCTTTCTTT
CDR3 protein: CASRFIPGGTEAFF

J gene: TRBJ2-7
clone size: -
CDR3 length: 15
V gene: TRBV10-2
D gene: -
CDR3 DNA: TGCGCCAGCAGTGCGCCTAGCGCGAGCTCCTACGAGCAGTACTTC
CDR3 protein: CASSAPSASSYEQYF

J gene: TRBJ2-3
clone size: -
CDR3 length: 14
V gene: TRBV29-1
D gene: TRBD1
CDR3 DNA: TGCAGCGTCAAGGGGACAGGGAGCACAGATACGCAGTATTTT
CDR3 protein: CSVKGTGSTDTQYF

J gene: TRBJ1-2
clone size: -
CDR3 length: 14
V gene: TRBV4-1
D gene: TRBD1
CDR3 DNA: TGCGCCAGCAGCCAGCCCGGACAGGAAGGCGGCTACACCTTC
CDR3 protein: CASSQPGQEGGYTF

J gene: TRBJ2-3
clone size: few
CDR3 length: 15
V gene: TRBV9
D gene: -
CDR3 DNA: TGTGCCAGCAGCGCCCACAATCTCCAGGGTGGTACGCAGTATTTT
CDR3 protein: CASSAHNLQGGTQYF

J gene: TRBJ2-2
clone size: -
CDR3 length: 17
V gene: TRBV19
D gene: TRBD2
CDR3 DNA: TGTGCCAGTACCCGGATCGGCGGGAGGTTGTCCACCGGGGAGCTGTTTTTT
CDR3 protein: CASTRIGGRLSTGELFF

J gene: TRBJ2-7
clone size: -
CDR3 length: 12
V gene: TRBV6-5
D gene: -
CDR3 DNA: TGTGCCAGCAGTTCGCAGGGTTACGAGCAGTACTTC
CDR3 protein: CASSSQGYEQYF